These 28 T cell receptor beta chains share one sample of origin, sequenced in a study of blood T cell repertoires in COVID-19. The table came from immunoSEQ multiplex PCR; TCRdb's copy has only in-frame clones and leaves some out. Altogether around 28,000 clones are present, more than 80% being singletons, with the ten largest covering approximately 2.5%. The sample consisted of peripheral blood. These receptor sequences come from a human donor in a cohort sampled during active COVID-19.

The chain links TRBV11-2 to TRBJ2-3; a weak D match, TRBD1 (5 bases). Germline V gene data show CDR1 as SGHAT and CDR2 as FQNNGV. The length of the CDR3 is 14 residues. V lost 3 bases and J 2 bases, leaving 9 bases between the germline ends. The CDR3 reads CASSFRASTDTQYF. The CDR3, as DNA: TGTGCCAGCAGCTTCAGGGCCTCCACAGATACGCAGTATTTT.

The V gene is TRBV6-4, the J gene TRBJ1-6; no reliable D call. The CDR3 runs 13 residues. V lost 1 base and J lost 9, with 7 bases in between. The germline CDR1 and CDR2 sequences are MRHNA and SNTAGT. CDR3 DNA sequence: TGTGCCAGCAGTGACTGGAGTGGTTCACCCCTCCACTTT. It encodes CASSDWSGSPLHF.

This clone was observed once. One junction end disagrees with the germline gene, perhaps due to a read error. This chain joins TRBV3-1 (or the pseudogene TRBV3-2) and TRBJ2-7; 8 nucleotides line up with TRBD1. Germline lookup yields CDR1 LGHDT and CDR2 YNNKEL (reference sequence). CDR3 length: 14 residues. The CDR3 reads CASSQVEDRAPFFF. CDR3 bases: TGTGCCAGCAGCCAAGTAGAGGACAGGGCTCCTTTTTTCTTC.

V usage is TRBV5-1 and J usage is TRBJ2-3, with a possible D match to TRBD2 (7 bases). Looked up from germline, CDR1 is SGHRS and CDR2 is YFSETQ. With 4 bases removed from V and 6 bases from J, the gap between germline ends came to 24 bases. The CDR3 spans 17 residues. The CDR3 nucleotides read TGCGCCAGCAGCGCGGTTGAAGGCGGGGGCGTAGGTGATACGCAGTATTTT. It specifies CASSAVEGGGVGDTQYF. Drawing the rest from reference TRBV5-1 and TRBJ2-3, the complete variable domain is KAGVTQTPRYLIKTRGQQVTLSCSPISGHRSVSWYQQTPGQGLQFLFEYFSETQRNKGNFPGRFSGRQFSNSRSEMNVSTLELGDSALYLCASSAVEGGGVGDTQYFGPGTRLTVL.

The CDR3 is CASSPGASGRFSPSTDTQYF. The CDR3 DNA follows: TGTGCCAGCAGTCCCGGGGCTAGCGGTCGATTCAGTCCTAGCACAGATACGCAGTATTTT. This sequence joins TRBV6-6 and TRBJ2-3; 7 bases line up with TRBD2. After removal of 5 bases from V and 0 bases from J, the junction contained 20 bases not matched to a gene. Germline lookup yields CDR1 MNHNY and CDR2 SVGAGI (reference sequence). There are 20 residues in the CDR3.

The J gene is TRBJ1-5, the V gene TRBV19, with TRBD1 matching 7 bases. The J segment lost 0 bases and the V segment lost 5 bases, leaving 16 bases of the junction unmatched. This CDR3 is 19 amino acids long. From germline, CDR1 is LNHDA and CDR2 SQIVND (reference sequence). CDR3 protein: CASSLPPSAGGLSNQPQHF. In DNA, the CDR3 is TGTGCCAGTAGTCTCCCCCCATCGGCAGGGGGGCTTAGCAATCAGCCCCAGCATTTT.

The chain is built from TRBV7-6 and TRBJ2-1, with 7 bases matching TRBD2. Looked up from germline, CDR1 is SGHVS and CDR2 is FNYEAQ. There are 17 residues in the CDR3. J lost 5 bases, V lost 1 base, and 11 bases had no gene match. Written as DNA, the CDR3 is TGTGCCAGCAGCTTAGGGAGCCGGGACTACTCTAACAATGAGCAGTTCTTC. This gives the protein CASSLGSRDYSNNEQFF.

The genes are TRBV5-4 and TRBJ2-7; possible D gene TRBD1, 6 bases. V was clipped by 2 bases and J by 6 bases, with 15 bases between them. The CDR3 extends over 14 amino acids. Germline V gene sequence: CDR1 SGHNT, CDR2 YYREEE (reference sequence). CDR3 nucleotides: TGTGCCAGCAGCTTTACAGGGCGCGTCGGCGAGCAGTACTTC. It yields the protein CASSFTGRVGEQYF.

V usage is TRBV19 and J usage is TRBJ1-6; no clear D gene. V lost 4 bases and J 9 bases, leaving 4 bases between the germline ends. The CDR3 runs to 11 residues. From germline, CDR1 is LNHDA and CDR2 SQIVND (reference sequence). DNA for the CDR3: TGTGCCAGTAGTACGGGTTCACCCCTCCACTTT. Its translation is CASSTGSPLHF.

J is TRBJ2-3 and V is TRBV7-8; perhaps TRBD1 as D (5 bases). The CDR3 contains 14 residues. Germline CDR1 SGHVS, CDR2 FQNEAQ. The V end lost 1 base, the J end lost 6 bases, and 11 bases lay between the germline ends. CDR3 amino acids: CASSLGSGWDTQYF. CDR3 in DNA: TGTGCCAGCAGCTTAGGGTCAGGGTGGGATACGCAGTATTTT.

CDR3: CASSPRGYSGTDTQYF. The DNA for the CDR3 is TGTGCCAGCAGCCCACGGGGTTACTCGGGCACAGATACGCAGTATTTT. This rearrangement joins TRBV3-1 (or the pseudogene TRBV3-2) to TRBJ2-3, with a tentative D call TRBD2 (5 bases). The CDR3 runs to 16 residues. Trimming took 4 bases from V and 1 from J, leaving 15 bases between them. Germline V gives CDR1 LGHDT, CDR2 YNNKEL (reference sequence).

The rearrangement links TRBV12-5 to TRBJ1-2; D uncertain. CDR3 length equals 8 residues. Germline loops: CDR1 LGHNT, CDR2 FRNRAP. The germline V and J ends were trimmed by 2 bases and 14 bases, with 3 bases remaining between them. CDR3 residues: CASGLLTF. The CDR3, as DNA: TGTGCTAGTGGTTTGCTGACCTTC.

This chain uses TRBV5-6 with TRBJ1-6; the D is unclear. This CDR3 has 14 residues. V dropped 1 base and J dropped 6 bases, with 8 bases sitting between them. Germline V gives CDR1 SGHDT, CDR2 YYEEEE. DNA of the CDR3: TGTGCCAGCAGCTTGCGAGTCCTTAATTCACCCCTCCACTTT. It codes for CASSLRVLNSPLHF.

This clone appeared a single time. The J gene is TRBJ2-3, the V gene TRBV6-5, with D unclear. V dropped 3 bases and J dropped 4 bases, with 14 bases sitting between them. The CDR3 length is 15 residues. Germline V CDR1 and CDR2: MNHEY, SVGAGI. Here the CDR3 DNA reads TGTGCCAGCAGTTATTCCGGTGGTAGTGCAGATACGCAGTATTTT. Translated: CASSYSGGSADTQYF.

In this sample, this clone turned up once. Here the CDR3 reads CASSPGANTEAFF. CDR3 DNA sequence: TGTGCCAGCTCACCTGGGGCAAACACTGAAGCTTTCTTT. V usage is TRBV18 and J usage is TRBJ1-1; possibly TRBD1 for D (5 bases). Deletions cut 3 bases from V and 2 bases from J, with 7 bases between. The germline V gene encodes CDR1 KGHSH and CDR2 LQKENI. This CDR3 spans 13 amino acids.

Only a few counts were recorded for this clone. The chain couples TRBV11-3 to TRBJ2-7, with D uncertain. CDR3 length equals 13 residues. V was clipped by 1 base and J by 4 bases, with 8 bases between them. CDR1 is SGHNT and CDR2 is YENEEA in the germline V gene. The CDR3 DNA sequence: TGTGCCAGCAGCTTAGGAGGCCGGTACGAGCAGTACTTC. As protein: CASSLGGRYEQYF.

V is TRBV2 and J is TRBJ2-5; 7 bases fit TRBD1. Germline V gives CDR1 SNHLY, CDR2 FYNNEI. V gave up 7 bases and J gave up 4 bases; unmatched junction bases: 9. CDR3 length equals 14 residues. CDR3 sequence (DNA): TGTGCCAGCACCCAACAGGGGTCGGGAGAGACCCAGTACTTC. Its translation is CASTQQGSGETQYF.

This clone appeared a single time. The V and J genes are TRBV19 and TRBJ1-4; tentative D call: TRBD1 (6 bases). The ends were cut back, 5 bases at V and 5 bases at J, with 15 bases in the middle. Per the germline V gene, CDR1 is LNHDA and CDR2 is SQIVND (reference sequence). The CDR3 is made up of 15 amino acids. CDR3 bases: TGTGCCAGTAGTCGTATACAGGGTCGGAATGAAAAACTGTTTTTT. This codes for CASSRIQGRNEKLFF.

This clone is termed medium-sized. The chain joins TRBV30 to TRBJ1-2, with a weak D call TRBD1 (6 bases). This CDR3 comprises 12 residues. CDR1 is GTSNPN and CDR2 is SVGIG in the germline V gene (reference sequence). V was cut by 7 bases and J by 5 bases, with 14 bases left in between. The CDR3 sequence is CASHGGRYGYTF. CDR3 DNA sequence: TGTGCCTCCCATGGGGGCAGGTATGGCTACACCTTC.

The chain joins TRBV7-8 to TRBJ1-2; D remains unclear. V was pared by 5 bases and J by 3 bases, with 13 bases between. Per germline, CDR1 SGHVS and CDR2 FQNEAQ. CDR3 length equals 14 residues. The CDR3 nucleotides are TGTGCCAGCAGCGCCAGATTTGGGCACTATGGCTACACCTTC. It specifies CASSARFGHYGYTF.

The chain uses TRBV28 and TRBJ2-7; the D gene is possibly TRBD2 (8 bases). The length of the CDR3 is 15 residues. Deletions cut 3 bases from V and 4 bases from J, with 16 bases between. Germline V gene data show CDR1 as MDHEN and CDR2 as SYDVKM. CDR3 protein: CASSFAGGQIYEQYF. CDR3 nucleotide sequence: TGTGCCAGCAGTTTTGCGGGGGGACAGATATACGAGCAGTACTTC.

V is TRBV7-3 and J is TRBJ1-6; 8 nucleotides match TRBD1. The CDR3 consists of 16 residues. The germline V gene encodes CDR1 SGHTA and CDR2 FQGTGA. Trimming removed 5 bases from V and 6 bases from J; junction bases left unmatched: 9. CDR3 nucleotides: TGTGCCAGCAGCCGATACCGACAGGGGTCTAATTCACCCCTCCACTTT. Its translation is CASSRYRQGSNSPLHF.

The V gene is TRBV24-1, the J gene TRBJ2-1; 7 positions agree with TRBD1. From germline, CDR1 is KGHDR and CDR2 SFDVKD. The J segment lost 3 bases and the V segment lost 2 bases, leaving 12 bases of the junction unmatched. The CDR3 totals 18 residues. The CDR3: CATSDSSQTGRLYNEQFF. The DNA of the CDR3 is TGTGCCACCAGTGATTCCTCTCAGACAGGGCGCCTCTACAATGAGCAGTTCTTC.

V usage is TRBV7-9 and J usage is TRBJ1-4; D uncertain. V gave up 7 bases and J gave up 5 bases, with 20 bases separating them. This CDR3 is built from 16 residues. Germline V gene data show CDR1 as SEHNR and CDR2 as FQNEAQ (reference sequence). CDR3 sequence (DNA): TGTGCCAGCACCCTGTTATCGGGCGGGAGAAATGAAAAACTGTTTTTT. Its protein is CASTLLSGGRNEKLFF. The complete variable domain, with remaining parts taken from reference TRBV7-9 and TRBJ1-4, reads DTGVSQNPRHKITKRGQNVTFRCDPISEHNRLYWYRQTLGQGPEFLTYFQNEAQLEKSRLLSDRFSAERPKGSFSTLEIQRTEQGDSAMYLCASTLLSGGRNEKLFFGSGTQLSVL.

The chain recombines TRBV6-2 or TRBV6-3 with TRBJ2-1, with 13 positions matching TRBD2. V lost 0 bases and J lost 0; bases outside the gene matches: 5. Germline V gene data show CDR1 as MNHEY and CDR2 as SVGEGT. This CDR3 contains 19 residues. The CDR3 sequence is CASSYSTSGGLSSYNEQFF. For the CDR3, the DNA is TGTGCCAGCAGTTACTCGACTAGCGGGGGGTTAAGCTCCTACAATGAGCAGTTCTTC.

CDR3 protein: CTRNPNRAGETQYF. The CDR3 coding sequence is TGCACCAGAAACCCTAATAGGGCGGGGGAGACCCAGTACTTC. This chain links TRBV1 with TRBJ2-5; the table's D call TRBD2 went unverified against the DNA. TRBV1 is a pseudogene segment. The CDR3 covers 14 residues.

The chain couples TRBV27 to TRBJ2-7, with D possibly TRBD2 on 5 matching bases. The CDR3 is made up of 13 amino acids. Germline V gene data show CDR1 as MNHEY and CDR2 as SMNVEV (reference sequence). V was pared by 5 bases and J by 7 bases, with 15 bases between. The CDR3 sequence: CASSVPGGIEQYF. The CDR3, as DNA: TGTGCCAGCAGTGTACCAGGAGGTATTGAGCAGTACTTC.

The V call is TRBV7-9, the J call TRBJ2-1, with 14 bases aligning to TRBD2. The CDR3 contains 15 residues. Losses at the gene ends were 5 bases for V and 7 bases for J; bases not matched to a gene: 4. Germline values: CDR1 SEHNR, CDR2 FQNEAQ (reference sequence). The CDR3 region has the DNA TGTGCCAGCAGCAGGGGACTAGCGGGGGATAATGAGCAGTTCTTC. This translates into CASSRGLAGDNEQFF. Using reference TRBV7-9 and TRBJ2-1 for the parts outside the CDR3, the full variable domain is DTGVSQNPRHKITKRGQNVTFRCDPISEHNRLYWYRQTLGQGPEFLTYFQNEAQLEKSRLLSDRFSAERPKGSFSTLEIQRTEQGDSAMYLCASSRGLAGDNEQFFGPGTRLTVL.